This TCR beta chain was captured by sequencing in a study of CD8 T cells in ankylosing spondylitis. TCRdb itself ran the 5' RACE reads through MiXCR, one entry per CDR3 protein. The table has about 220,000 distinct CDR3 sequences, about a quarter seen once. This CDR3 is 19 amino acids long. The germline gives CDR1 SGHNT, CDR2 YYREEE (reference sequence). Trimming took 0 bases from V and 2 from J, leaving 21 bases between them. A word on this clonotype: The target antigen is unknown.

Overall study findings and caveats: Disease-linked clones reportedly showed significant enrichment in matched ankylosing spondylitis synovial fluid. Characteristic of ankylosing spondylitis blood, it appeared, was a TCR beta motif comprising eight highly homologous variants. Certain motif variants had earlier been reported in reactive arthritis synovial fluid and blood.

The chain employs TRBV5-4 and TRBJ1-3; D is uncertain. The TCR was taken from a male donor with ankylosing spondylitis or in good health (not recorded which). Sequencing input: blood, either unsorted or a sorted T cell fraction (not recorded which). CDR3 nucleotide sequence: TGTGCCAGCAGCTTGGAGGGAGTACCCCGTGGCCGTGCTGGAAACACCATATATTTT. It is translated as CASSLEGVPRGRAGNTIYF.